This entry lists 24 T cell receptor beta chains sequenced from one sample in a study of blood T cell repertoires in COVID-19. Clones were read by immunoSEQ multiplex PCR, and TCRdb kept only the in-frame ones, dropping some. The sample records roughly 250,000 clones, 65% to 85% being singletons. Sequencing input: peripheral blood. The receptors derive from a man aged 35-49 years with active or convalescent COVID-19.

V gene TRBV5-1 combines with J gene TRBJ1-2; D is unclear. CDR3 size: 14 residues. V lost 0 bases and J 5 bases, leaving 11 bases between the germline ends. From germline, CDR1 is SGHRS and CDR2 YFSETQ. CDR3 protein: CASSLGEGSYGYTF. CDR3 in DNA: TGCGCCAGCAGCTTGGGGGAAGGGAGTTATGGCTACACCTTC.

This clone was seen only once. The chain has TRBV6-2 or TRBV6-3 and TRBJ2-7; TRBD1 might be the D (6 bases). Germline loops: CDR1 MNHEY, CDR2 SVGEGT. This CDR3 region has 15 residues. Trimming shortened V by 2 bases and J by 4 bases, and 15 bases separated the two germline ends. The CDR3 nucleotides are TGTGCCAGCAGTTACCCCCGGGACAACCGTTACGAGCAGTACTTC. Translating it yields CASSYPRDNRYEQYF.

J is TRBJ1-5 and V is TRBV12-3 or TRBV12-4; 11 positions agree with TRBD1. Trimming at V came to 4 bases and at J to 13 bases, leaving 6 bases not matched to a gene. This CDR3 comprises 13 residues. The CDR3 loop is CASSWGQGEGQHF. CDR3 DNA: TGTGCCAGCAGTTGGGGACAGGGGGAGGGACAGCATTTT.

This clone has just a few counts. CDR3: CASSARQGNTGELFF. Written as DNA, the CDR3 is TGTGCCAGCAGTGCGAGGCAGGGTAACACCGGGGAGCTGTTTTTT. The rearrangement joins TRBV2 to TRBJ2-2; maybe TRBD1 (5 bases). The CDR3 is 15 residues long. V dropped 4 bases and J dropped 2 bases, with 11 bases sitting between them. Looked up from germline, CDR1 is SNHLY and CDR2 is FYNNEI.

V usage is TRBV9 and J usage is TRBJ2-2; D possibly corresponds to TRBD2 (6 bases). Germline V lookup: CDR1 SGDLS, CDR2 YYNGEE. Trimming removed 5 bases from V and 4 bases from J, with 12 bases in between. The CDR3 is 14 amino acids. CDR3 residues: CASRGTGSTGELFF. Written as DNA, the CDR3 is TGTGCCAGCAGGGGAACCGGGAGCACCGGGGAGCTGTTTTTT.

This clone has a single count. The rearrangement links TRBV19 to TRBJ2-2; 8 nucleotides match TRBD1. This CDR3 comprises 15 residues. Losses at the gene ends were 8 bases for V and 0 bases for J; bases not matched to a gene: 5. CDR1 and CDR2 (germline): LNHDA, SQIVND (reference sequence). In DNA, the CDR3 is TGTGCCAGTGGTGGGACAGGCCCGAACACCGGGGAGCTGTTTTTT. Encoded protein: CASGGTGPNTGELFF. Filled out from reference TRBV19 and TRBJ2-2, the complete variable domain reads DGGITQSPKYLFRKEGQNVTLSCEQNLNHDAMYWYRQDPGQGLRLIYYSQIVNDFQKGDIAEGYSVSREKKESFPLTVTSAQKNPTAFYLCASGGTGPNTGELFFGEGSRLTVL.

CDR3 region: CSASGQGIYGYTF. The DNA for the CDR3 is TGCAGTGCTAGTGGACAGGGCATCTATGGCTACACCTTC. The V and J genes are TRBV20-1 and TRBJ1-2; 8 bases match TRBD1. After removal of 3 bases from V and 4 bases from J, the junction contained 4 bases not matched to a gene. Germline CDR1 is DFQATT and CDR2 is SNEGSKA (reference sequence). The CDR3 is 13 amino acids.

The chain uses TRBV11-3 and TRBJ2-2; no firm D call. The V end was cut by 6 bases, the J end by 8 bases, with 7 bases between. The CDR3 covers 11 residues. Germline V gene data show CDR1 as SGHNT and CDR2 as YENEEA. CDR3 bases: TGTGCCAGCAGTCCCCGTGGGGAGCTGTTTTTT. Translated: CASSPRGELFF.

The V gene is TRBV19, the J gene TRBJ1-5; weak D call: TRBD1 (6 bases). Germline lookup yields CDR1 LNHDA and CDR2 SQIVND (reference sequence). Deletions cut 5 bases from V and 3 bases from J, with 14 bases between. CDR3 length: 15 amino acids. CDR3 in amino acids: CASSPIQGSNQPQHF. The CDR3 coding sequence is TGTGCCAGTAGTCCCATACAGGGTTCCAATCAGCCCCAGCATTTT.

The CDR3 loop reads CASSLAGRVNTEAFF. CDR3 DNA: TGTGCCAGCAGTTTAGCCGGCAGGGTTAACACTGAAGCTTTCTTT. V usage is TRBV28 and J usage is TRBJ1-1, with a possible D match to TRBD1 (5 bases). Germline V gives CDR1 MDHEN, CDR2 SYDVKM. The CDR3 runs 15 residues. The germline V and J ends were trimmed by 2 bases and 2 bases, with 12 bases remaining between them.

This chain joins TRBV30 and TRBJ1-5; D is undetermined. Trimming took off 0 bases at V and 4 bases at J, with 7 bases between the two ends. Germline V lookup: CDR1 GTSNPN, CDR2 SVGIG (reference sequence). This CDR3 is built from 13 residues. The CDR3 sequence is CAWSVGPNQPQHF. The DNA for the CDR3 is TGTGCCTGGAGTGTCGGTCCGAATCAGCCCCAGCATTTT.

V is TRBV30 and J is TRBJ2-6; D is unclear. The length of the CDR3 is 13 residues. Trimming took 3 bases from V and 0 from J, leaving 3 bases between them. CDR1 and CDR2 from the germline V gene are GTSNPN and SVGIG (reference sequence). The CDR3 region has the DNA TGTGCCTGGAGGAGCTCTGGGGCCAACGTCCTGACTTTC. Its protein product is CAWRSSGANVLTF.

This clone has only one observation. Written as DNA, the CDR3 is TGTGCCACCAGTGACCGAGGACAGGGGACGAAGCAGTACTTC. It specifies CATSDRGQGTKQYF. This chain connects TRBV24-1 to TRBJ2-7, with TRBD1 matching over 9 bases. The CDR3 totals 14 residues. Per the germline V gene, CDR1 is KGHDR and CDR2 is SFDVKD. V dropped 4 bases and J dropped 8; count of bases not matched to a gene: 8.

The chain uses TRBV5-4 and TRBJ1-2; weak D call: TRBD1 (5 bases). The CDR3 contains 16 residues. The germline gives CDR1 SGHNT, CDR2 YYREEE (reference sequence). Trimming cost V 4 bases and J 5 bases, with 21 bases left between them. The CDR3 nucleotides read TGTGCCAGCAGCCTGGACGCGGGGAGGGGAAATTATGGCTACACCTTC. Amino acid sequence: CASSLDAGRGNYGYTF.

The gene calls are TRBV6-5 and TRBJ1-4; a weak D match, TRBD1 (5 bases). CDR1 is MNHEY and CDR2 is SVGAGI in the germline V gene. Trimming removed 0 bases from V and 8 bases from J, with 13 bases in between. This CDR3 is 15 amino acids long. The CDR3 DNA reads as TGTGCCAGCAGTTACTCGGGACTCCTAGGGGAAAAACTGTTTTTT. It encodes CASSYSGLLGEKLFF.

This chain's CDR3 is CAPSLAGINSPLHF. Here the CDR3 DNA reads TGTGCCCCTAGTCTGGCAGGGATCAATTCACCCCTCCACTTT. The J gene is TRBJ1-6, the V gene TRBV5-8, with a tentative D call TRBD1 (5 bases). With 10 bases removed from V and 7 bases from J, the gap between germline ends came to 18 bases. This CDR3 contains 14 residues. CDR1 and CDR2 from the germline V gene are SGHTS and YDEGEE.

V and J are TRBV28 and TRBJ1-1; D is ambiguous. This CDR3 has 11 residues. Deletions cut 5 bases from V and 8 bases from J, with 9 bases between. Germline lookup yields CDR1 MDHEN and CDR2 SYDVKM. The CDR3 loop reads CASSHRSEAFF. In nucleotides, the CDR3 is TGTGCCAGCAGTCACCGGAGCGAAGCTTTCTTT.

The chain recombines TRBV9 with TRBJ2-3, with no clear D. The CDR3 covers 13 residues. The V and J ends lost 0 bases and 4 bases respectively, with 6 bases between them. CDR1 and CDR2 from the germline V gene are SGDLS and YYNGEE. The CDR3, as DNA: TGTGCCAGCAGCGTAGTCCAGGCAGATACGCAGTATTTT. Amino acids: CASSVVQADTQYF.

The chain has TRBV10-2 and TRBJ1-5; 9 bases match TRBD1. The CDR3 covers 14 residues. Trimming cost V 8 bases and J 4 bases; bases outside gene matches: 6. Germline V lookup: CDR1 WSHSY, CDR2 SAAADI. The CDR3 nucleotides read TGCGCCAGCCGGGGGACAGGGCAAAATCAGCCCCAGCATTTT. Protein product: CASRGTGQNQPQHF.

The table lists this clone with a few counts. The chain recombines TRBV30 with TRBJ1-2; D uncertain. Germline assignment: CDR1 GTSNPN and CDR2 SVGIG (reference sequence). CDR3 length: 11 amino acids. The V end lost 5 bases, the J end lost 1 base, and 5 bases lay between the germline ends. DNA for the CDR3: TGTGCCTGGGACTTTAACTATGGCTACACCTTC. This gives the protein CAWDFNYGYTF.

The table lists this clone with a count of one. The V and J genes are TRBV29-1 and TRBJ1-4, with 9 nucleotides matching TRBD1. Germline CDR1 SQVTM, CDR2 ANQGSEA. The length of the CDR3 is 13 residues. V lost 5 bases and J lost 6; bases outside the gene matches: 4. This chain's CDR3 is CSVRTGEYEKLFF. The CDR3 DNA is TGCAGCGTTCGGACAGGGGAATATGAAAAACTGTTTTTT.

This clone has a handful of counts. The CDR3 sequence is CASSIGTIPEAFF. Written as DNA, the CDR3 is TGTGCCAGTAGTATCGGGACAATCCCTGAAGCTTTCTTT. The V gene is TRBV19, the J gene TRBJ1-1; D possibly corresponds to TRBD1 (6 bases). The CDR3 has 13 residues. Germline CDR1 is LNHDA and CDR2 is SQIVND (reference sequence). V was clipped by 3 bases and J by 6 bases, with 11 bases between them.

In DNA form, the CDR3 reads TGTGCCAGTAGCGGAGGCGCAAACAAGAGGAATGAGCAGTTCTTC. Translating it yields CASSGGANKRNEQFF. The J gene is TRBJ2-1, the V gene TRBV19; TRBD2 might be the D (5 bases). This CDR3 has 15 residues. Between the trimmed V and J ends, which lost 6 bases and 7 bases, there was a span of 19 bases. Looked up from germline, CDR1 is LNHDA and CDR2 is SQIVND (reference sequence).

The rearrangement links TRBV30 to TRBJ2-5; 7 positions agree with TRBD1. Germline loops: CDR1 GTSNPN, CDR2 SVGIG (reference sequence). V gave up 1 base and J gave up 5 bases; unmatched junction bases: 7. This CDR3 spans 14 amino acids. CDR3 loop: CAWSATGVGETQYF. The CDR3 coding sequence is TGTGCCTGGAGTGCCACAGGGGTGGGGGAGACCCAGTACTTC.